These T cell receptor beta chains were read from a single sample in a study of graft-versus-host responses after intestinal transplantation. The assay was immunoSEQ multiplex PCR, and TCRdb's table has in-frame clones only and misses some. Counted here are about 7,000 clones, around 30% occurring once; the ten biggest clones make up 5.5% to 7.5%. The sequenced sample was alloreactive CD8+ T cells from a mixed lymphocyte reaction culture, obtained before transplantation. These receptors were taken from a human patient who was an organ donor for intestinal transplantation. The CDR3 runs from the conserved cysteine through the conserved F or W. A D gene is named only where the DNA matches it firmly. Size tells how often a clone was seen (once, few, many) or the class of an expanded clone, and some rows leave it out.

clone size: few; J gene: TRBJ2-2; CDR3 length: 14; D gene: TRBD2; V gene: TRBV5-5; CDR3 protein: CASSQARGETELFF; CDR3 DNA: TGTGCCAGCAGCCAAGCCCGGGGGGAAACAGAGCTGTTTTTT
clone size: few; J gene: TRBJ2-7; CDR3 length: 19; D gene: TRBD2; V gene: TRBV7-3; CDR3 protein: CASSLALVYVDGTSDEQYF; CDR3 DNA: TGTGCCAGCAGCTTAGCGCTAGTTTATGTGGACGGGACTAGCGATGAGCAGTACTTC
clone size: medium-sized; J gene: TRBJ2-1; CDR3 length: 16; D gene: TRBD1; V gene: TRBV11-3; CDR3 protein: CASSTRDRGSYNEQFF; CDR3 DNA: TGTGCCAGCAGCACCCGGGACAGGGGTTCCTACAATGAGCAGTTCTTC
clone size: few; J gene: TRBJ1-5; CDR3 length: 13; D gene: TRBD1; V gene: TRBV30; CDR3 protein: CAWSEQGSQPQHF; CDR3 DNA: TGTGCCTGGAGTGAACAGGGGAGTCAGCCCCAGCATTTT
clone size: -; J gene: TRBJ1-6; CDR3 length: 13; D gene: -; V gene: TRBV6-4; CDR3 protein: CASGRRTDSPLHF; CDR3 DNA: TGTGCCAGCGGTCGACGGACTGATTCACCCCTCCACTTT
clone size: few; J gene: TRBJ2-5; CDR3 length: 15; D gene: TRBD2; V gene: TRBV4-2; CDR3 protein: CASSQSSGRGETQYF; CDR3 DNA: TGTGCCAGCAGCCAATCAAGCGGGAGGGGGGAGACCCAGTACTTC
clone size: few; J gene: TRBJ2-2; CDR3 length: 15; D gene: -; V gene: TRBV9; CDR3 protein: CASSVVGGVGGELFF; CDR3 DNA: TGTGCCAGCAGCGTAGTGGGGGGCGTTGGCGGGGAGCTGTTTTTT
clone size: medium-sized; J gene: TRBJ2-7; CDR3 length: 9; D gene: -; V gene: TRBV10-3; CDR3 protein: CAISEGSRF; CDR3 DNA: TGTGCCATCAGTGAGGGCAGCAGGTTC
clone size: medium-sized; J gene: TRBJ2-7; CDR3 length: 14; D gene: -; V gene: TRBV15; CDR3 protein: CATSASVGSYEQYF; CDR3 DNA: TGTGCCACCAGCGCGTCAGTCGGTTCCTACGAGCAGTACTTC
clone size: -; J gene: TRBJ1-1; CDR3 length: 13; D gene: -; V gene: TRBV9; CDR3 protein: CASSVGVPTEAFF; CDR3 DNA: TGTGCCAGCAGCGTAGGAGTCCCGACTGAAGCTTTCTTT
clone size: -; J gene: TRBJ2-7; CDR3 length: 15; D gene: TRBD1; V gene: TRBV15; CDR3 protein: CATSKEAGGNHEQYF; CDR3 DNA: TGTGCCACCAGCAAAGAGGCAGGGGGCAACCACGAGCAGTACTTC
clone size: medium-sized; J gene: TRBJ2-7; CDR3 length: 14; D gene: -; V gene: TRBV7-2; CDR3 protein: CASSLGTGTYEQYF; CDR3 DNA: TGTGCCAGCAGCTTAGGGACTGGAACCTACGAGCAGTACTTC
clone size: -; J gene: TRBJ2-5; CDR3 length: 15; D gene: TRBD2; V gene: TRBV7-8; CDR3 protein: CASSLGRGYQETQYF; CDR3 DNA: TGTGCCAGCAGCTTAGGGCGGGGGTACCAAGAGACCCAGTACTTC
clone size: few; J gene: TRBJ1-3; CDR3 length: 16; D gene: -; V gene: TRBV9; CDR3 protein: CASSLSPLVSGNTIYF; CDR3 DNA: TGTGCCAGCAGCTTAAGTCCTCTGGTCTCTGGAAACACCATATATTTT
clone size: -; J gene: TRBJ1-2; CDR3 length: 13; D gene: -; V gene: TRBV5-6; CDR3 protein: CASSLAGDYGYTF; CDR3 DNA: TGTGCCAGCAGCTTGGCAGGGGACTATGGCTACACCTTC
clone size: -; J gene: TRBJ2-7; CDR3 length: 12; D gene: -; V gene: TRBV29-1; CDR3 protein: CSVEKGGYEQYF; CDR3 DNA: TGCAGCGTTGAAAAGGGGGGCTACGAGCAGTACTTC
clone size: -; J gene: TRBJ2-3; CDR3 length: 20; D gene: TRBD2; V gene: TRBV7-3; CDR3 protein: CASSLKPSSGGAPSTDTQYF; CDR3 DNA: TGTGCCAGCAGCCTAAAACCGTCTAGCGGGGGGGCTCCTAGCACAGATACGCAGTATTTT
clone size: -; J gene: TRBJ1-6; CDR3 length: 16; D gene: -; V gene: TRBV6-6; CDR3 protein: CATRDKQSSYNSPLHF; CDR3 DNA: TGTGCCACGAGGGACAAACAGAGCTCCTATAATTCACCCCTCCACTTT
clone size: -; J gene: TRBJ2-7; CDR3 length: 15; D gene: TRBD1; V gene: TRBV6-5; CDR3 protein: CASRAPGQGAGEQYF; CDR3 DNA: TGTGCCAGCAGAGCTCCGGGACAGGGGGCAGGCGAGCAGTACTTC
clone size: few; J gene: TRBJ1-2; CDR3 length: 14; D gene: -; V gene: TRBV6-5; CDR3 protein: CAISDLGGLYGYTF; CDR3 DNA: TGTGCCATCAGTGATTTGGGGGGGCTCTATGGCTACACCTTC
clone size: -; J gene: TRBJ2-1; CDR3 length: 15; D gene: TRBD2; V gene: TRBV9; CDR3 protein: CASSEFSGGLNEQFF; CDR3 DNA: TGTGCCAGCAGCGAGTTTAGCGGGGGGCTCAATGAGCAGTTCTTC
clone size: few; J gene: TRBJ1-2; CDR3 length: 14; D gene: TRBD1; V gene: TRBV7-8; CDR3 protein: CASRHFTGGDGYTF; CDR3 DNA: TGTGCCAGCAGACATTTTACAGGGGGCGATGGCTACACCTTC
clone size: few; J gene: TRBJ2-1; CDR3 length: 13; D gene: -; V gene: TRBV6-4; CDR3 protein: CASSITYYNEQFF; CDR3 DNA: TGTGCCAGCAGTATTACCTACTACAATGAGCAGTTCTTC
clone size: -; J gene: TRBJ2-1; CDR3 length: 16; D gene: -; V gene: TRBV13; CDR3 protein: CASSPSGTSTYNEQFF; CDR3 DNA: TGCGCCAGCAGCCCTTCCGGGACTTCGACCTACAATGAGCAGTTCTTC
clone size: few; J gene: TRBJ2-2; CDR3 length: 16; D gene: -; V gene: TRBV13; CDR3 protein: CASSPLGGTNTGELFF; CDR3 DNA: TGTGCCAGCTCTCCATTAGGGGGTACGAACACCGGGGAGCTGTTTTTT
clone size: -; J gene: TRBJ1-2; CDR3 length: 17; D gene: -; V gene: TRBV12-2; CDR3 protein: CASRSHKTPRKIYGYTF; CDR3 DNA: TGTGCAAGTCGCTCCCATAAGACTCCACGAAAGATCTATGGCTACACCTTC
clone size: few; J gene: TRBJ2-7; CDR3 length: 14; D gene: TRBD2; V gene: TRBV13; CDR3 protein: CASSRRPLASEQYF; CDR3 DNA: TGTGCCAGCAGCCGCCGCCCACTAGCGTCCGAGCAGTACTTC
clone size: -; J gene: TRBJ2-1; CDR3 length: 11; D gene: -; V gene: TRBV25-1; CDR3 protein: CASSRGVAEFF; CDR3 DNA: TGTGCCAGCAGTAGGGGGGTGGCAGAGTTCTTC
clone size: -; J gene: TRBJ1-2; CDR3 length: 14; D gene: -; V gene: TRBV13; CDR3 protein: CASSFGSSGYGYTF; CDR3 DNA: TGTGCCAGCAGTTTCGGTTCGTCGGGCTATGGCTACACCTTC
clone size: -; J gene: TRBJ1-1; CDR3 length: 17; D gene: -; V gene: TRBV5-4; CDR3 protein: CASSLEGWGQPNTEAFF; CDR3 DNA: TGTGCCAGCAGCTTGGAAGGTTGGGGCCAGCCGAACACTGAAGCTTTCTTT
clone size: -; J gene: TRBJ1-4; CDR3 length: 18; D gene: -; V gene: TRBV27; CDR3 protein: CASSEVACLLVDNEKLFF; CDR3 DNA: TGTGCCAGCAGTGAGGTGGCTTGTCTCCTAGTCGACAATGAAAAACTGTTTTTT
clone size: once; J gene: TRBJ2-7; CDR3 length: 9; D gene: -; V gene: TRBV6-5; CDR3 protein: CASTHEQYF; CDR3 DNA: TGTGCCAGCACCCACGAGCAGTACTTC
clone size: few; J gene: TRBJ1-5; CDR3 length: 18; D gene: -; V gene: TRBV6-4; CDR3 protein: CASSTRGAFLYSNQPQHF; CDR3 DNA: TGTGCCAGCAGTACGAGGGGGGCCTTCCTTTATAGCAATCAGCCCCAGCATTTT
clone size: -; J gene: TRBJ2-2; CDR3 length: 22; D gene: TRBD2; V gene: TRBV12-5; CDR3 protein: CASGIGLAGGLITPGNTGELFF; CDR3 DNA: TGTGCTAGTGGTATCGGACTAGCGGGGGGACTGATCACACCGGGGAACACCGGGGAGCTGTTTTTT
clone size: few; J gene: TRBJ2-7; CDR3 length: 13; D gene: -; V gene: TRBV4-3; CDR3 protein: CASSQDYNYEQYF; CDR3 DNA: TGCGCCAGCAGCCAAGATTACAACTACGAGCAGTACTTC
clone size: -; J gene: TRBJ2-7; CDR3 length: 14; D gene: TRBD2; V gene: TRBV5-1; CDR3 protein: CASSLEGGGYEQYF; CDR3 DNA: TGCGCCAGCAGCTTGGAGGGCGGGGGGTACGAGCAGTACTTC
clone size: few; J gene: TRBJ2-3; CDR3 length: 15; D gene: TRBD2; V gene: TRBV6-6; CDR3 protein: CASSWTSGSTDTQYF; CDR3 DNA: TGTGCCAGCAGTTGGACTAGCGGGAGCACAGATACGCAGTATTTT
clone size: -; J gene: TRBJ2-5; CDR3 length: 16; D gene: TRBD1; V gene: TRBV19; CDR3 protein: CASSRGTGGKGKTQYF; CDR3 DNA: TGTGCCAGTAGTAGGGGGACAGGGGGCAAAGGAAAGACCCAGTACTTC
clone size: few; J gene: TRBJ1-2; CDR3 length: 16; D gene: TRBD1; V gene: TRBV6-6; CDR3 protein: CASSYHWTGAFYGYTF; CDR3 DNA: TGTGCCAGCAGTTACCATTGGACAGGGGCTTTCTATGGCTACACCTTC
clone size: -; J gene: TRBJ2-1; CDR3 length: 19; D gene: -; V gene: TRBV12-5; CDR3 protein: CASGLRPLLDITPYNEQFF; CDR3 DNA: TGTGCTAGTGGTTTGCGGCCCTTGCTAGATATTACGCCCTACAATGAGCAGTTCTTC
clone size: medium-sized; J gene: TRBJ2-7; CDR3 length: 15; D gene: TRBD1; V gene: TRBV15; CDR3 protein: CATSREAGGNYEQYF; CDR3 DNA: TGTGCCACCAGCAGAGAGGCAGGGGGCAACTACGAGCAGTACTTC
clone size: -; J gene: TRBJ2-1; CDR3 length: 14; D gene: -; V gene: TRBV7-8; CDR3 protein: CASSRGPLGNEQFF; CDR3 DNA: TGTGCCAGCAGCCGGGGACCCCTGGGGAATGAGCAGTTCTTC
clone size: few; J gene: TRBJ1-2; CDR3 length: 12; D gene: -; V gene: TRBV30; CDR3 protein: CAWSPGKAGYTF; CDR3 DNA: TGTGCCTGGAGTCCGGGCAAAGCTGGCTACACCTTC
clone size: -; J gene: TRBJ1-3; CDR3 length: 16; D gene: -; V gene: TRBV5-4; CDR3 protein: CASSLEEGSSGNTIYF; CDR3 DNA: TGTGCCAGCAGCTTGGAGGAAGGGAGCTCTGGAAACACCATATATTTT
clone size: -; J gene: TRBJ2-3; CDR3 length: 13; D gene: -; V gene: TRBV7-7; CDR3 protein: CASSFNGADTQYF; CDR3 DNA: TGTGCTAGCAGCTTTAATGGTGCAGATACGCAGTATTTT
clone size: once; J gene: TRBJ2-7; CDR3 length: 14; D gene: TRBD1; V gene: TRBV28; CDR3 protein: CASSCWDRSYEQYF; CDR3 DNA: TGTGCCAGCAGTTGCTGGGACAGGTCCTACGAGCAGTACTTC
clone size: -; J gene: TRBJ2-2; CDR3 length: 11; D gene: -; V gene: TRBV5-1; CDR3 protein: CASSLAGELFF; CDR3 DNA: TGCGCCAGCAGCTTGGCCGGGGAGCTGTTTTTT
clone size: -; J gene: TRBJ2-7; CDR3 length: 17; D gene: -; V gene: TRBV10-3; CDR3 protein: CASSYGIVGPGSYEQYF; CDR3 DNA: TGTGCCAGCAGTTACGGTATTGTTGGGCCAGGTAGCTACGAGCAGTACTTC
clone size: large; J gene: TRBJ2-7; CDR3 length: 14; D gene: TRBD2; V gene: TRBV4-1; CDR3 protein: CASRWTSGSYEQYF; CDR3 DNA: TGCGCCAGCAGATGGACTAGCGGATCCTACGAGCAGTACTTC